The sequence of this T cell receptor (beta chain) was determined in a study of a mutant IDH1 vaccine in newly diagnosed glioma. The CDR3 loop spans 8 amino acids. V lost 5 bases to trimming and J lost 13 bases, with 3 bases between them. Per germline, CDR1 DFQATT and CDR2 SNEGSKA (reference sequence). Comments on this clone: Its target is not known.

Method: immunoSEQ multiplex PCR; TCRdb's copy keeps in-frame clones and lacks some. The sample shows about 32,000 clones, around 80% of them seen only once. Time point of the sample: week 35, safety follow-up. Vaccinated patients received 300 ug of mutant IDH1 20-mer peptide per dose, with topical imiquimod. This rearrangement joins TRBV20-1 to TRBJ1-6, with unresolved D. The sequenced sample was PBMCs, obtained from a glioma patient whose treatment included an IDH1 peptide vaccine. The sequence was collected from a woman in her forties with glioma. The CDR3 coding sequence is TGCAGTGCTCCCCCCCTCCACTTT. This gives the protein CSAPPLHF.